This T cell receptor (beta chain) was sequenced during a study of OX40 agonist ivuxolimab in advanced cancers. With regard to the full study: Ivuxolimab, which targeted the costimulatory receptor OX40 (CD134), was an agonistic, fully human IgG2 monoclonal antibody. Intravenous ivuxolimab was administered to patients every 2 weeks at six dose levels: 0.01, 0.1, 0.3, 1.5, 3 and 10 mg/kg. Among the roughly 54 dose-escalation patients, 19 had hepatocellular carcinoma, roughly 15 melanoma, 9 renal cell carcinoma and 9 head and neck cancer. The dose-escalation cohort was 82.7% male with a mean age of roughly 62 years, ranging from roughly 23 to 80. Patients were allowed to have had prior anti-PD-1, anti-PD-L1 or anti-CTLA-4 therapy, and more than 35% of the dose-escalation patients had been treated with checkpoint inhibitors. Three dose-escalation patients achieved partial responses, one with hepatocellular carcinoma and two with cutaneous melanoma. The point of sequencing TCRbeta in the periphery was to test whether ivuxolimab changed TCR sequence diversity and drove clonal T-cell expansion. The monotherapy dose-escalation portion (N = 52 patients) of the phase I ivuxolimab trial is reported in the paper.

Regarding this clone: Its antigen has not been determined. Per-nucleotide qualities are absent, and no much larger clonotype sits a single base away.

The junction shows trimming of 4 bases on V and 5 bases on J, plus 15 bases between the germline ends. CDR1 and CDR2 are read off the germline V gene (reference sequence) as LNHDA and SQIVND. The CDR3 runs 15 amino acids, cysteine and phenylalanine included. The sequence is cut down to CDR3 DNA, 45 bases in frame from base 1. The trial excluded patients who had a history of autoimmune disease or were on systemic immunosuppression. Peripheral blood for TCR sequencing was drawn from every dose cohort at baseline, at cycle 4 day 1 and at cycle 7 day 1. The samples were taken from a phase I, first-in-human, multicenter, open-label dose-escalation trial of ivuxolimab. Adults with locally advanced or metastatic head and neck squamous cell, hepatocellular, melanoma or renal cell carcinoma were enrolled in the trial. Before TCR sequencing, CD4+ T cells and CD8+ T cells from peripheral blood were sorted into separate populations.

On the study overall, not on this receptor specifically: After ivuxolimab, CD8+ T cells had more expanded clones than CD4+ T cells on average. In partial responders in the 0.1-3.0 mg/kg groups, normalized peripheral clonal expansion was found to be among the lowest, especially among CD8+ T cells. Antigen specificity was not determined for the clonally expanded peripheral T cells. Clonal expansion of both CD4+ and CD8+ blood T cells was observed from baseline to week 6 at doses 0.1 to 3.0 mg/kg. Low levels of normalized T-cell clonal expansion were also shown by some nonresponding patients.

Genomic DNA was extracted from sorted cells for sequencing of the TCRbeta CDR3 region. TCRbeta CDR3 regions were sequenced using the immunoSEQ Assay. Sourced from immuneACCESS, this table was stored by TCRdb with only in-frame sequences that have V and J called. A share of the clones is absent; for the studies checked, an unresolved V gene accounts for under half, and the remainder has no known explanation. This sample is represented by roughly 70,000 clones; about nine tenths of them were singletons. Just over 2% of the sample belongs to the ten largest clones. The origin of this receptor is an adult with an advanced solid tumor such as melanoma, head and neck, liver or kidney cancer. The receptor chain draws on TRBV19 and TRBJ2-1; the D gene remains uncertain. The input for sequencing was CD4+ or CD8+ T cells sorted from blood, taken in a trial of the OX40 agonist ivuxolimab. The DNA reads as follows: TGTGCCAGTAGTAAAGTCGCCGCGGCAAACAATGAGCAGTTCTTC. Translated, it gives CASSKVAAANNEQFF.